The 24 T cell receptor beta chains below all came from one sample that was sequenced in a study of CD8 T cells in Susac syndrome. When the RNA was reverse transcribed, random hexamers were used with an input of about 0.5 to 1 ug. TCRdb re-called the immunoSEQ multiplex PCR reads through MiXCR, storing one row per CDR3 protein. The data show approximately 120,000 distinct CDR3 sequences, around 90% seen once. Sequencing used CD4+ T cells from PBMCs. The receptors shown here come from a human donor in good health.

This chain uses TRBV14 with TRBJ2-6; possibly TRBD1 or TRBD2 for D (5 bases each). V gave up 1 base and J gave up 2 bases, with 6 bases separating them. This CDR3 has 15 amino acids. In germline, CDR1 is SGHDN, CDR2 FVKESK. CDR3 sequence reads: CASSQVGPGANVLTF. CDR3 nucleotides: TGTGCCAGCAGCCAAGTGGGACCTGGGGCCAACGTCCTGACTTTC.

The chain links TRBV2 to TRBJ1-5; D not resolved. CDR3 size: 12 residues. V lost 8 bases to trimming and J lost 6 bases, with 11 bases between them. Germline lookup yields CDR1 SNHLY and CDR2 FYNNEI. The CDR3 sequence is CASSGGSQPQHF. The CDR3 coding sequence is TGTGCCAGCTCGGGAGGGAGTCAGCCCCAGCATTTT.

About this clonotype: At one end the junction does not follow the germline gene, possibly because of a read error. The V call is TRBV10-3, the J call TRBJ2-1; 11 nucleotides match TRBD1. Germline assignment: CDR1 ENHRY and CDR2 SYGVKD. The CDR3 is 15 residues long. The CDR3 nucleotides read TGTGCCTCCTTCTTGGGACAGGGGGTAAACAATGGGCAGTTCTTC. Amino acid sequence: CASFLGQGVNNGQFF.

CDR3 amino acids: CASSLNRGVTEAFF. In DNA, the CDR3 is TGTGCCAGCAGTCTTAACAGGGGTGTCACTGAAGCTTTCTTT. The chain uses TRBV7-8 and TRBJ1-1, with 7 bases lining up with TRBD1. The V gene's germline CDR1 is SGHVS and CDR2 FQNEAQ. The V and J ends lost 6 bases and 4 bases, in that order; junction bases with no gene match: 8. CDR3 length: 14 residues.

This clonotype was picked up a small number of times. This rearrangement joins TRBV18 to TRBJ2-7, with 7 bases that match TRBD2. V dropped 6 bases and J dropped 3; count of bases not matched to a gene: 8. CDR1 is KGHSH, CDR2 LQKENI, per germline. The CDR3 has 14 residues. The CDR3 DNA reads TGTGCCAGCTCCTCTGGCGGGAGTAACTACGAGCAGTACTTC. Amino acid sequence: CASSSGGSNYEQYF.

V is TRBV7-9 and J is TRBJ2-1; 10 bases are a match to TRBD1. CDR1 SEHNR and CDR2 FQNEAQ come from the germline V gene (reference sequence). Unmatched junction bases numbered 10, after V lost 7 bases and J lost 7 bases. This CDR3 has 15 residues. CDR3 bases: TGTGCCAGCAACCCCCCGACAGGGGGCCATAATGAGCAGTTCTTC. Residues: CASNPPTGGHNEQFF.

The chain carries TRBV5-1 and TRBJ2-5; 14 bases agree with TRBD2. The germline V gene encodes CDR1 SGHRS and CDR2 YFSETQ. V shed 4 bases, J shed 9 bases, and the junction held 20 bases outside the gene matches. The length of the CDR3 is 19 residues. In DNA form, the CDR3 reads TGCGCCAGCAGCGGAAGGACAGGAGGGGGACTAGCGGGAGTTGGGGCCCAGTACTTC. Translated, it gives CASSGRTGGGLAGVGAQYF.

J is TRBJ2-7 and V is TRBV6-6; 11 bases agree with TRBD1. This CDR3 spans 14 amino acids. The J segment lost 6 bases and the V segment lost 6 bases, leaving 7 bases of the junction unmatched. Germline assignment: CDR1 MNHNY and CDR2 SVGAGI (reference sequence). The CDR3 protein is CASRAPGTGGEQYF. CDR3 nucleotide sequence: TGTGCCAGCAGGGCCCCCGGGACAGGGGGCGAGCAGTACTTC.

This sequence joins TRBV7-8 and TRBJ2-2, with unresolved D. This CDR3 is 13 amino acids long. Trimming removed 5 bases at V and 4 bases at J, with 8 bases between. CDR1 SGHVS and CDR2 FQNEAQ come from the germline V gene. CDR3 coding DNA: TGTGCCAGCAGCCGCCAGTTCACCGGGGAGCTGTTTTTT. Encoded protein: CASSRQFTGELFF.

V is TRBV3-1 and J is TRBJ1-5, with D unclear. The germline V gene encodes CDR1 LGHDT and CDR2 YNNKEL (reference sequence). There are 15 residues in the CDR3. V lost 0 bases, J lost 9 bases, and 15 bases lay in between. The CDR3 reads CASSQDRAVPGPQHF. The CDR3 DNA reads TGTGCCAGCAGCCAAGATAGGGCAGTCCCCGGGCCCCAGCATTTT.

This clonotype showed up just once. V is TRBV6-2 or TRBV6-3 and J is TRBJ2-5; 7 bases line up with TRBD1. CDR3 length equals 16 residues. V was clipped by 2 bases and J by 1 base; unmatched bases: 7. The V gene's germline CDR1 is MNHEY and CDR2 SVGEGT. In DNA, the CDR3 is TGTGCCAGCAGTTACGAAGAAGGGACAGTCCAAGAGACCCAGTACTTC. Translation gives CASSYEEGTVQETQYF.

The chain links TRBV7-2 to TRBJ2-5; the D gene is possibly TRBD2 (6 bases). Between the trimmed V and J ends, which lost 7 bases and 5 bases, there was a span of 20 bases. The V gene's germline CDR1 is SGHTA and CDR2 FQGNSA. The CDR3 totals 15 residues. The CDR3 protein is CASTRDVGGKETQYF. The CDR3 region has the DNA TGTGCCAGCACCCGTGATGTTGGGGGGAAGGAGACCCAGTACTTC.

The chain recombines TRBV30 with TRBJ1-2, with TRBD1 matching 8 bases. From germline, CDR1 is GTSNPN and CDR2 SVGIG (reference sequence). The CDR3 loop spans 12 amino acids. The V and J ends lost 7 bases and 3 bases, in that order; junction bases with no gene match: 4. CDR3 in DNA: TGTGCCTTGACAGGGGTGGACTATGGCTACACCTTC. Protein: CALTGVDYGYTF. The full variable domain, rest sourced from reference TRBV30 and TRBJ1-2, is SQTIHQWPATLVQPVGSPLSLECTVEGTSNPNLYWYRQAAGRGLQLLFYSVGIGQISSEVPQNLSASRPQDRQFILSSKKLLLSDSGFYLCALTGVDYGYTFGSGTRLTVV.

The chain couples TRBV6-6 to TRBJ1-6, with TRBD1 matching over 9 bases. CDR3 length equals 15 residues. V lost 2 bases and J lost 10; bases outside the gene matches: 6. Germline V CDR1 and CDR2: MNHNY, SVGAGI (reference sequence). The DNA of the CDR3 is TGTGCCAGCAGTTACGTCGACAGGGGGGGATCACCCCTCCACTTT. Its protein product is CASSYVDRGGSPLHF.

The genes are TRBV9 and TRBJ2-1, with TRBD2 as a possible D gene (7 bases). The CDR3 has 15 amino acids. Germline V gene lookup returns CDR1 SGDLS and CDR2 YYNGEE. Trimming took 0 bases from V and 6 from J, leaving 13 bases between them. The CDR3 protein is CASSVEAGASNEQFF. In nucleotides, the CDR3 is TGTGCCAGCAGCGTAGAGGCGGGGGCGAGCAATGAGCAGTTCTTC.

J is TRBJ1-1 and V is TRBV19, with 9 nucleotides matching TRBD1. The CDR3 is made up of 14 amino acids. V gave up 6 bases and J gave up 9 bases; unmatched junction bases: 11. Germline assignment: CDR1 LNHDA and CDR2 SQIVND (reference sequence). The CDR3 DNA sequence: TGTGCCAGTAGCGAGCCGGACAGGGGATCAAAAGCTTTCTTT. Its protein product is CASSEPDRGSKAFF.

V usage is TRBV18 and J usage is TRBJ2-2; no reliable D call. In germline, CDR1 is KGHSH, CDR2 LQKENI. This CDR3 is 14 amino acids long. V was trimmed by 1 base and J by 4 bases, leaving 7 bases between them. The CDR3 DNA sequence: TGTGCCAGCTCACCACTCCGTTTCACCGGGGAGCTGTTTTTT. Its translation: CASSPLRFTGELFF.

This clonotype has a single count. The chain uses TRBV4-3 and TRBJ1-3, with D hard to call. CDR3 length equals 13 residues. The ends were cut back, 4 bases at V and 2 bases at J, with 6 bases in the middle. Germline lookup yields CDR1 LGHNA and CDR2 YSLEER. CDR3 bases: TGCGCCAGCAGCCCACAGCCTGGAAACACCATATATTTT. Encoded protein: CASSPQPGNTIYF.

This chain joins TRBV13 and TRBJ1-2, with D uncertain. Trimming took off 4 bases at V and 8 bases at J, with 8 bases between the two ends. This CDR3 contains 11 residues. The germline gives CDR1 PRHDT, CDR2 FYEKMQ (reference sequence). This chain's CDR3 is CASSSSGGYTF. CDR3 in DNA: TGTGCCAGCAGCTCGAGTGGAGGCTACACCTTC.

This chain joins TRBV3-1 and TRBJ2-1; 8 nucleotides line up with TRBD2. The V segment lost 1 base and the J segment 9 bases; nucleotides outside the gene matches: 14. Germline-derived CDR1 and CDR2 are LGHDT and YNNKEL (reference sequence). The CDR3 has 17 amino acids. In nucleotides, the CDR3 is TGTGCCAGCAGCCAAGGGTTTCTGACGGGAGGGCCCCGTGAGCAGTTCTTC. It specifies CASSQGFLTGGPREQFF.

This clonotype was seen only a few times. The chain joins TRBV6-2 or TRBV6-3 to TRBJ2-7; 7 nucleotides line up with TRBD1. The trim removed 8 bases at V and 2 bases at J, leaving 6 bases unmatched. Germline CDR1 is MNHEY and CDR2 is SVGEGT. This CDR3 is 13 amino acids long. The CDR3 coding sequence is TGTGCCAGCTACAGGGGACCAACCTACGAGCAGTACTTC. Amino acid sequence: CASYRGPTYEQYF.

J is TRBJ2-3 and V is TRBV5-6, with 7 bases matching TRBD2. V was clipped by 4 bases and J by 6 bases; unmatched bases: 8. The CDR3 sequence is 14 residues long. Germline CDR1 reads SGHDT; CDR2 reads YYEEEE. In nucleotides, the CDR3 is TGTGCCAGCAGCCTCGGGACTACTATCGATACGCAGTATTTT. This gives the protein CASSLGTTIDTQYF.

The chain uses TRBV24-1 and TRBJ2-1; the match to TRBD2 covers 7 bases. The CDR3 contains 13 residues. The J segment lost 6 bases and the V segment lost 5 bases, leaving 3 bases of the junction unmatched. Germline lookup yields CDR1 KGHDR and CDR2 SFDVKD. The CDR3: CATSAAGANEQFF. Written as DNA, the CDR3 is TGTGCCACCAGTGCCGCGGGAGCCAATGAGCAGTTCTTC.

The chain is built from TRBV7-2 and TRBJ2-3, with TRBD2 matching over 8 bases. Germline loops: CDR1 SGHTA, CDR2 FQGNSA. This CDR3 has 16 amino acids. After removal of 1 base from V and 5 bases from J, the junction contained 8 bases not matched to a gene. The CDR3 sequence: CASSLVPSGGLDTQYF. The CDR3 region has the DNA TGTGCCAGCAGCTTAGTCCCCAGCGGGGGTCTAGATACGCAGTATTTT.